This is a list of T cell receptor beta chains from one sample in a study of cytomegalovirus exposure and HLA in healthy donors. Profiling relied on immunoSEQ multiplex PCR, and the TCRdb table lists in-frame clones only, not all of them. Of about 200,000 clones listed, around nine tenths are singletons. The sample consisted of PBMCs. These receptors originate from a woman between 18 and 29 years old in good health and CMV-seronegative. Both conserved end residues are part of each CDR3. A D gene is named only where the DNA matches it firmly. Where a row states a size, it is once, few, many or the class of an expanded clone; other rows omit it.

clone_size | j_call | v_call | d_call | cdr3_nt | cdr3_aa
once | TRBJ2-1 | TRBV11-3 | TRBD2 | TGTGCCAGCAGCTTGGCGGGAGAAAGAGAGCAGTTCTTC | CASSLAGEREQFF
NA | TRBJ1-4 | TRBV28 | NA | TGTGCCAGCAATGCTCAGGGATTTGAAAAACTGTTTTTT | CASNAQGFEKLFF
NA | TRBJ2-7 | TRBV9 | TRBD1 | TGTGCCAGCAGCGCCGGACAGGGCCCTTACGAGCAGTACTTC | CASSAGQGPYEQYF
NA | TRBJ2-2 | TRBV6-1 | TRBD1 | TGTGCCAGCACCCCGGGACAGGGGGCCGTCGGGGAGCTGTTTTTT | CASTPGQGAVGELFF
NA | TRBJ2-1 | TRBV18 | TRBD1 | TGTGCCAGCTCACCCCGACCATCTGGTATAGGACAGGGAGGAAATGAGCAGTTCTTC | CASSPRPSGIGQGGNEQFF
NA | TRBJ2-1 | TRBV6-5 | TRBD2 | TGTGCCAGCAGCCTAGGCGGGAGGGCCCCTGAGCAGTTCTTC | CASSLGGRAPEQFF
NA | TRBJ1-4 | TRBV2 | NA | TGTGCCAGCAGTGAGGACACCGCAACTAATGAAAAACTGTTTTTT | CASSEDTATNEKLFF
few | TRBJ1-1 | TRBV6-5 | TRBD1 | TGTGCCAGCAGGGGCCCCGGGACAGCGAACACTGAAGCTTTCTTT | CASRGPGTANTEAFF
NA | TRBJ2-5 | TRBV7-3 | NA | TGTGCCAGCAGCTTGACATTCCAAGAGACCCAGTACTTC | CASSLTFQETQYF
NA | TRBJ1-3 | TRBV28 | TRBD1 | TGTGCCAGCAGTTCCCAGGGGGTCTCTGGAAACACCATATATTTT | CASSSQGVSGNTIYF
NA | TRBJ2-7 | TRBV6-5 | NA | TGTGCCAGCACCCCCACCGGACACTACGAGCAGTACTTC | CASTPTGHYEQYF
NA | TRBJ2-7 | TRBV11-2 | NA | TGTGCCAGCAGCCGGGGGGCGATATCGGACGAGCAGTACTTC | CASSRGAISDEQYF
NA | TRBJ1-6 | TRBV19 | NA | TGTGCCAGTAGTACGCACAGGGATAATTCACCCCTCCACTTT | CASSTHRDNSPLHF
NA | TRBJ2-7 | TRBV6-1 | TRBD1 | TGTGCCAGCAGAAACCCGACAGGGGGCGACGAGCAGTACTTC | CASRNPTGGDEQYF
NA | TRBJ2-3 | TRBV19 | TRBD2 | TGTGCCAGTAGTATGAAACTAGCGGGGGGGTATACAGATACGCAGTATTTT | CASSMKLAGGYTDTQYF
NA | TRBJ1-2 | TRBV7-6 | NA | TGTGCCGTACTTCGCTATGGCTACACCTTC | CAVLRYGYTF
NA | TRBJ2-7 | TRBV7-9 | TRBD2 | TGTGCCAGCAGCTTACTAGCGGGAGCGGCTACCTACGAGCAGTACTTC | CASSLLAGAATYEQYF
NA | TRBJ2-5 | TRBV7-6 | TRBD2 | TGTGCCAGCAGCTTCCGTAGCGGGGGGCGACAAGAGACCCAGTACTTC | CASSFRSGGRQETQYF
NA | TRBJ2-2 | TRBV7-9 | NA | TGTGCCAGCAGCCTAACTCCGGGGGTCACCGGGGGGCTGTTTTTT | CASSLTPGVTGGLFF
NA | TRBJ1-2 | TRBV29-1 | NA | TGCAGCGTTCGGACAGACAACTATGGCTACACCTTC | CSVRTDNYGYTF
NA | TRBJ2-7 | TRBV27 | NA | TGTGCCAGCTCTCGCAGGGGCATTGGGAACGAGCAGTACTTC | CASSRRGIGNEQYF
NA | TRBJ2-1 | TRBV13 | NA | TGTGCCAGCAGCTTCCGGGATCCCTACAATGAGCAGTTCTTC | CASSFRDPYNEQFF
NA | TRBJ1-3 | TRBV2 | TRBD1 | TGTGCCAGGGACAGGGAGTCTGGAAACACCATATATTTT | CARDRESGNTIYF
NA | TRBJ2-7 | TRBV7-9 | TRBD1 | TGTTCCAGCAGCTGGGACAGAGGCCCCTCCTACGAGCAGTACTTC | CSSSWDRGPSYEQYF
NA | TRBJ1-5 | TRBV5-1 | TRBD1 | TGCGCCAGCGCATACGGGACAGCAGATAGCAATCAGCCCCAGCATTTT | CASAYGTADSNQPQHF
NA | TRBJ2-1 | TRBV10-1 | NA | TGCGCCAGCAGTGTCAGGCAGGGGTACAATGAGCAGTTCTTC | CASSVRQGYNEQFF
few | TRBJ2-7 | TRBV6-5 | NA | TGTGCCAGCAGTTACGAGAGAGGAAACTCCTACGAGCAGTACTTC | CASSYERGNSYEQYF
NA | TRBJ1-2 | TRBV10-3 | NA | TGTGCCATCAGTGGGCCAGGGAAGGACTATGGCTACACCTTC | CAISGPGKDYGYTF
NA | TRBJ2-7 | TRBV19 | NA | TGTGCCAGTAGTATAGAACTACAGGGAAACCCGTACGAGCAGTACTTC | CASSIELQGNPYEQYF
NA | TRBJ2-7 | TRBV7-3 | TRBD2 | TGTGCCAGCAGCTTATACCCTAGCGGGACCTACGAGCAGTACTTC | CASSLYPSGTYEQYF
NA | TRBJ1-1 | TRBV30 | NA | TGTGCCTGGAGTGTTGGACAGCTGAACACTGAAGCTTTCTTT | CAWSVGQLNTEAFF
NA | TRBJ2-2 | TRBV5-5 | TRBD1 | TGTGCCAGCAGTTTTTTCCGGGACAGGGCCACCGGGGAGCTGTTTTTT | CASSFFRDRATGELFF
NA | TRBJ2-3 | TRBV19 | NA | TGTGCCAGTAGTATAGGGGGGACTAGCACAGATACGCAGTATTTT | CASSIGGTSTDTQYF
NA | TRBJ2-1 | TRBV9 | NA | TGTGCCAGCAGCGTAGACCCAGGGGTTTACAATGAGCAGTTCTTC | CASSVDPGVYNEQFF
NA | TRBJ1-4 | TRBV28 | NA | TGTGCCAGCAGAGACACGCCAACTAATGAAAAACTGTTTTTT | CASRDTPTNEKLFF
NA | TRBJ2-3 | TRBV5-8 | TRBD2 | TGTGCCAGCAGCAGTACCGGGACTAGCGGGGTAGATACGCAGTATTTT | CASSSTGTSGVDTQYF
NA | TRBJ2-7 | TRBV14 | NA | TGTGCCAGCAGCCTAAACTTCGGGGAGCAGTACTTC | CASSLNFGEQYF
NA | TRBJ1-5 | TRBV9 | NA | TGTGCCAGCAGCGCGGACTATAGCAATCAGCCCCAGCATTTT | CASSADYSNQPQHF
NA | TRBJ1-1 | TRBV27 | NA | TGTGCCAGCAGTTTATCGACGGGGGGAGCTGAAGCTTTCTTT | CASSLSTGGAEAFF
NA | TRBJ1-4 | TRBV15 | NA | TGTGCCACCAGCAGTAACGGGGGTGGAGAAAAACTGTTTTTT | CATSSNGGGEKLFF
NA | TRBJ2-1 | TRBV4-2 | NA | TGTGCCAGCAGCCCAGGGGAGTTTGGGAATGAGCAGTTCTTC | CASSPGEFGNEQFF
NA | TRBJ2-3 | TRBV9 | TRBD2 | TGTGCCAGCAGCGTAGCAGCGGGAGGGCGCACAGATACGCAGTATTTT | CASSVAAGGRTDTQYF
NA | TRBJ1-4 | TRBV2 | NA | TGTGCCAGCAGTGATACGGGGGGAGCTAATGAAAAACTGTTTTTT | CASSDTGGANEKLFF
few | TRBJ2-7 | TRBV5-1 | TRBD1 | TGCGCCAGCAGCTCGGACCCGGGACAGGGGAACGAGCAGTACTTC | CASSSDPGQGNEQYF
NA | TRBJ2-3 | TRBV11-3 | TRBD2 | TGTGCCAGCAGCTCCGGGGGGACAGATACGCAGTATTTT | CASSSGGTDTQYF
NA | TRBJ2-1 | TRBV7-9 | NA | TGTGCCATCCCACGGAGCTCCTACAATGAGCAGTTCTTC | CAIPRSSYNEQFF
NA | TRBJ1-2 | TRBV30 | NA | TGTGCCTGGAGCCCAGGCCCGGGAGGCTACACCTTC | CAWSPGPGGYTF
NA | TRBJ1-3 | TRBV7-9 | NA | TGTGCCAGCAGCTTACAAGGGGTTCTCTCTGGAAACACCATATATTTT | CASSLQGVLSGNTIYF
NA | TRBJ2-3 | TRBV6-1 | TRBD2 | TGTGCCAGCCGACTAGCGGGAGGCCTGGATACGCAGTATTTT | CASRLAGGLDTQYF
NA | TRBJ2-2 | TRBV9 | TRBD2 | TGTGCCAGCAGCGTTAGCGGGGTATACACCGGGGAGCTGTTTTTT | CASSVSGVYTGELFF
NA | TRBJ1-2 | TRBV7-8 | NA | TGTGCCAGCAGCTTAGGGGGCACAAACTATGGCTACACCTTC | CASSLGGTNYGYTF
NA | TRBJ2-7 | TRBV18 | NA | TGTGCCAGCTCACCCGACAGGTGGTCCTCCTACGAGCAGTACTTC | CASSPDRWSSYEQYF
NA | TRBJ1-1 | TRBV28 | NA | TGTGCCAGCAGCTCGACAGTGAACACTGAAGCTTTCTTT | CASSSTVNTEAFF
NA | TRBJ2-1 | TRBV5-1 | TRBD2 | TGCGCCAGCAAACTGGGACTAGCGGGGGCGCCCTATTACAATGAGCAGTTCTTC | CASKLGLAGAPYYNEQFF